Each of the 18 T cell receptor beta chains below was sequenced from the same sample in a study of shared clonotypes between healthy human individuals. Data came from immunoSEQ multiplex PCR; TCRdb stores just in-frame clones and leaves some out. Here the sample spans roughly 2,500,000 clones, more than 85% being singletons. Sequencing input: naive CD4+ T cells from PBMCs. Subset given: CD45RA+ positively selected. The source is a young man in good health. Some clones in this sample may be carry-over from other donors' samples.

The CDR3 protein is CASSLGAGPRSEQYF. The CDR3 DNA is TGCGCCAGCAGCTTGGGCGCAGGGCCACGCTCCGAGCAGTACTTC. This chain links TRBV5-1 with TRBJ2-7, with a weak D call TRBD1 (5 bases). CDR3 length equals 15 residues. Germline lookup yields CDR1 SGHRS and CDR2 YFSETQ. The V end was cut by 0 bases, the J end by 6 bases, with 16 bases between. Full variable domain (rest looked up from reference TRBV5-1 and TRBJ2-7): KAGVTQTPRYLIKTRGQQVTLSCSPISGHRSVSWYQQTPGQGLQFLFEYFSETQRNKGNFPGRFSGRQFSNSRSEMNVSTLELGDSALYLCASSLGAGPRSEQYFGPGTRLTVT.

This clone appeared once. This chain's CDR3 is CASSLLGVRASYEQYF. The CDR3 coding sequence is TGTGCCAGCAGCTTACTCGGTGTCAGGGCCTCCTACGAGCAGTACTTC. V usage is TRBV7-2 and J usage is TRBJ2-7; TRBD1 might be the D (5 bases). Between the trimmed V and J ends, which lost 2 bases and 0 bases, there was a span of 14 bases. CDR3 length: 16 amino acids. From germline, CDR1 is SGHTA and CDR2 FQGNSA.

The chain uses TRBV9 and TRBJ2-5, with D possibly being TRBD1 (5 bases). The CDR3 has 15 residues. The V and J ends lost 3 bases and 5 bases respectively, with 17 bases between them. Germline V gives CDR1 SGDLS, CDR2 YYNGEE. CDR3 sequence: CASSAGLGVRETQYF. CDR3 DNA sequence: TGTGCCAGCAGCGCCGGGTTAGGGGTACGCGAGACCCAGTACTTC. Complete variable domain (other parts from reference TRBV9 and TRBJ2-5): DSGVTQTPKHLITATGQRVTLRCSPRSGDLSVYWYQQSLDQGLQFLIQYYNGEERAKGNILERFSAQQFPDLHSELNLSSLELGDSALYFCASSAGLGVRETQYFGPGTRLLVL.

The chain couples TRBV4-1 to TRBJ2-7, with 10 bases lining up with TRBD1. This CDR3 is 15 amino acids long. Germline CDR1 is MGHRA and CDR2 is YSYEKL. V gave up 1 base and J gave up 3 bases; unmatched junction bases: 3. For the CDR3, the DNA is TGCGCCAGCAGCCAAGGACAGGGGGCGATCTACGAGCAGTACTTC. This encodes CASSQGQGAIYEQYF.

The chain recombines TRBV5-6 with TRBJ2-6, with D maybe TRBD1 (6 bases). V lost 7 bases and J 0 bases, leaving 11 bases between the germline ends. Germline-derived CDR1 and CDR2 are SGHDT and YYEEEE. This CDR3 is 15 amino acids long. The CDR3: CASGQQVSGANVLTF. The CDR3 region has the DNA TGTGCCAGCGGACAGCAGGTCTCTGGGGCCAACGTCCTGACTTTC. The variable domain in full, with the rest retrieved from reference TRBV5-6 and TRBJ2-6, is DAGVTQSPTHLIKTRGQQVTLRCSPKSGHDTVSWYQQALGQGPQFIFQYYEEEERQRGNFPDRFSGHQFPNYSSELNVNALLLGDSALYLCASGQQVSGANVLTFGAGSRLTVL.

A few counts support this clone. The rearrangement joins TRBV5-1 to TRBJ2-7; D is ambiguous. Germline V CDR1 and CDR2: SGHRS, YFSETQ. The CDR3 consists of 12 residues. The V end was cut by 4 bases, the J end by 4 bases, with 9 bases between. In DNA form, the CDR3 reads TGCGCCAGCAGCGACCAGGCGTACGAGCAGTACTTC. Translated, it gives CASSDQAYEQYF.

The chain couples TRBV6-5 to TRBJ2-5; TRBD1 matches 9 bases. The CDR3 is made up of 14 amino acids. V lost 4 bases and J lost 7; bases outside the gene matches: 7. Germline V CDR1 and CDR2: MNHEY, SVGAGI. CDR3 DNA sequence: TGTGCCAGCAGTTCCAACAGGGGGCAGGGGACCCAGTACTTC. Amino acid sequence: CASSSNRGQGTQYF.

The chain recombines TRBV5-1 with TRBJ1-1, with no clear D. The length of the CDR3 is 17 residues. Germline V lookup: CDR1 SGHRS, CDR2 YFSETQ. The V gene lost 5 bases and the J gene lost 1 base, with 21 bases spanning the gap. This chain's CDR3 is CASRPPVVAEPNTEAFF. The CDR3 nucleotides are TGCGCCAGCAGGCCCCCCGTGGTGGCAGAGCCGAACACTGAAGCTTTCTTT.

This clone has only one observation. The chain links TRBV7-6 to TRBJ1-4, with a tentative D call TRBD1 (5 bases). Germline lookup yields CDR1 SGHVS and CDR2 FNYEAQ. This CDR3 contains 16 residues. V was shortened by 5 bases and J by 5 bases, with 18 bases between the two germline ends. CDR3 amino acids: CASSPVGGKANEKLFF. DNA of the CDR3: TGTGCCAGCAGCCCGGTGGGGGGAAAGGCAAATGAAAAACTGTTTTTT.

This sequence joins TRBV6-5 and TRBJ1-2, with 7 bases fitting TRBD1. V was pared by 4 bases and J by 4 bases, with 3 bases of the junction left unmatched. The CDR3 sequence is 13 residues long. Germline values: CDR1 MNHEY, CDR2 SVGAGI. As DNA, the CDR3 is TGTGCCAGCAGTTCTGCAGGGGGCTATGGCTACACCTTC. Its translation: CASSSAGGYGYTF.

The chain carries TRBV28 and TRBJ2-3; 13 bases line up with TRBD2. Germline loops: CDR1 MDHEN, CDR2 SYDVKM. Trimming removed 2 bases from V and 6 bases from J; junction bases left unmatched: 8. The CDR3 totals 17 residues. Here the CDR3 DNA reads TGTGCCAGCAGTTTAGCAACCACTAGCGGGAGGGCGGATACGCAGTATTTT. Residues: CASSLATTSGRADTQYF.

The chain recombines TRBV11-1 with TRBJ2-7; D gene unclear. Germline V gene lookup returns CDR1 SGHAT and CDR2 FQDESV (reference sequence). V dropped 3 bases and J dropped 0 bases, with 3 bases sitting between them. This CDR3 is built from 12 residues. DNA of the CDR3: TGTGCCAGCAGCTTCGTCTCCTACGAGCAGTACTTC. Its protein product is CASSFVSYEQYF. Variable domain in full (rest from reference TRBV11-1 and TRBJ2-7): EAEVAQSPRYKITEKSQAVAFWCDPISGHATLYWYRQILGQGPELLVQFQDESVVDDSQLPKDRFSAERLKGVDSTLKIQPAELGDSAMYLCASSFVSYEQYFGPGTRLTVT.

The chain is built from TRBV28 and TRBJ1-3; TRBD1 aligns across 7 bases. Germline trimming cut 7 bases from V and 2 bases from J; bases unmatched to any gene: 8. CDR1 is MDHEN, CDR2 SYDVKM, per germline. This CDR3 has 15 amino acids. The CDR3 DNA follows: TGTGCCAGCAATTCGGGACAGCTCGCTGGAAACACCATATATTTT. Encoded protein: CASNSGQLAGNTIYF.

V gene TRBV9 combines with J gene TRBJ2-7, with D maybe TRBD2 (6 bases). This CDR3 has 16 amino acids. Trimming took 0 bases from V and 3 from J, leaving 16 bases between them. The germline V gene encodes CDR1 SGDLS and CDR2 YYNGEE. The CDR3 loop is CASSVGEAGWRYEQYF. CDR3 nucleotide sequence: TGTGCCAGCAGCGTAGGGGAGGCGGGATGGCGCTACGAGCAGTACTTC. The whole variable domain, remainder taken from reference TRBV9 and TRBJ2-7, is DSGVTQTPKHLITATGQRVTLRCSPRSGDLSVYWYQQSLDQGLQFLIQYYNGEERAKGNILERFSAQQFPDLHSELNLSSLELGDSALYFCASSVGEAGWRYEQYFGPGTRLTVT.

The chain joins TRBV9 to TRBJ2-1; D tentatively reads TRBD1 or TRBD2 (6 bases each). This CDR3 spans 17 amino acids. Trimming shortened V by 3 bases and J by 4 bases, and 20 bases separated the two germline ends. Germline V gene data show CDR1 as SGDLS and CDR2 as YYNGEE. CDR3 nucleotides: TGTGCCAGCAGCGCCCGTCTTTCGGGGGCCCCATACAATGAGCAGTTCTTC. It translates to CASSARLSGAPYNEQFF.

The chain recombines TRBV6-4 with TRBJ2-1, with 7 bases that match TRBD2. CDR1 and CDR2 from the germline V gene are MRHNA and SNTAGT. The ends lost 4 bases at V and 0 bases at J; junction bases unmatched: 9. The CDR3 is made up of 17 amino acids. CDR3 region: CASSVGGRGSSYNEQFF. Here the CDR3 DNA reads TGTGCCAGCAGTGTGGGCGGGCGGGGGAGCTCCTACAATGAGCAGTTCTTC.

A single count supports this clone. V usage is TRBV11-2 and J usage is TRBJ2-1; D tentatively reads TRBD1 or TRBD2 (6 bases each). Per germline, CDR1 SGHAT and CDR2 FQNNGV. The CDR3 has 16 amino acids. V lost 5 bases, J lost 2 bases, and 16 bases lay in between. The CDR3 nucleotides read TGTGCCAGCAGCACTGGGGGGCGCGGGGCCTACAATGAGCAGTTCTTC. Translating it yields CASSTGGRGAYNEQFF. The variable domain in full, completed from reference TRBV11-2 and TRBJ2-1, reads EAGVAQSPRYKIIEKRQSVAFWCNPISGHATLYWYQQILGQGPKLLIQFQNNGVVDDSQLPKDRFSAERLKGVDSTLKIQPAKLEDSAVYLCASSTGGRGAYNEQFFGPGTRLTVL.

V is TRBV5-1 and J is TRBJ2-5; D uncertain. The CDR3 spans 14 residues. Germline loops: CDR1 SGHRS, CDR2 YFSETQ. Trimming pared 4 bases from V and 3 bases from J, leaving 13 bases between. The DNA for the CDR3 is TGCGCCAGCAGCCGCGTATCGGACGAAGAGACCCAGTACTTC. Translation gives CASSRVSDEETQYF.